A single sample is the source of the 24 T cell receptor beta chains below, sequenced in a study of blood T cell repertoires in COVID-19. Measured with immunoSEQ multiplex PCR; TCRdb has only the in-frame clones, and not every one. The sample has some 89,000 clones, 81% seen once. The specimen was peripheral blood. The receptors shown here come from a man aged 60 to 69 with acute or convalescent COVID-19.

J is TRBJ1-6 and V is TRBV7-2, with 7 bases identical to TRBD1. J gave up 7 bases and V 1 base, and 4 bases lay outside the gene matches. CDR1 and CDR2 from the germline V gene are SGHTA and FQGNSA. This CDR3 is built from 15 residues. The chain's CDR3 is CASSLGTGANSPLHF. CDR3 in DNA: TGTGCCAGCAGCTTAGGTACAGGGGCAAATTCACCCCTCCACTTT.

The DNA of the CDR3 is TGTGCCAGCAGCCCGGGACAGAGAAACCAAGAGACCCAGTACTTC. It codes for CASSPGQRNQETQYF. The chain employs TRBV7-8 and TRBJ2-5, with 7 bases lining up with TRBD1. Unmatched junction bases numbered 6, after V lost 5 bases and J lost 0 bases. Per the germline V gene, CDR1 is SGHVS and CDR2 is FQNEAQ. The CDR3 is made up of 15 amino acids.

The V gene is TRBV7-9, the J gene TRBJ1-5; no reliable D call. Trimming pared 4 bases from V and 0 bases from J, leaving 7 bases between. Looked up from germline, CDR1 is SEHNR and CDR2 is FQNEAQ (reference sequence). The CDR3 runs 14 residues. The CDR3 sequence: CASSSDISNQPQHF. Written as DNA, the CDR3 is TGTGCCAGCAGCTCAGACATTAGCAATCAGCCCCAGCATTTT.

The rearrangement joins TRBV5-4 to TRBJ2-5, with a possible D match to TRBD1 (5 bases). V lost 5 bases, J lost 5 bases, and 13 bases lay in between. Per the germline V gene, CDR1 is SGHNT and CDR2 is YYREEE (reference sequence). This CDR3 has 13 residues. This CDR3 reads CASRRQGSETQYF. CDR3 in DNA: TGTGCCAGCAGGCGTCAGGGAAGTGAGACCCAGTACTTC.

The chain uses TRBV25-1 and TRBJ2-3; maybe TRBD1 (6 bases). The CDR3 is 16 amino acids. V was trimmed by 4 bases and J by 0 bases, leaving 14 bases between them. Germline V gene sequence: CDR1 MGHDK, CDR2 SYGVNS. CDR3 in amino acids: CASSGWTARSTDTQYF. The CDR3, as DNA: TGTGCCAGCAGTGGGTGGACAGCTCGAAGCACAGATACGCAGTATTTT.

The chain couples TRBV7-9 to TRBJ2-5; TRBD1 matches at 7 bases. With 5 bases clipped from V and 1 base from J, the junction kept 1 base outside the gene matches. Germline V gene sequence: CDR1 SEHNR, CDR2 FQNEAQ (reference sequence). The CDR3 length is 13 residues. The CDR3: CASSRTGQETQYF. The CDR3, as DNA: TGTGCCAGCAGCCGGACAGGCCAAGAGACCCAGTACTTC.

This clone has a handful of counts. This rearrangement joins TRBV10-3 to TRBJ2-3, with D perhaps TRBD2 (7 bases). The CDR3 loop spans 11 amino acids. V was shortened by 11 bases and J by 5 bases, with 11 bases between the two germline ends. The germline V gene has CDR1 ENHRY and CDR2 SYGVKD. The CDR3 loop reads CAVGGGDTQYF. The CDR3 bases are TGTGCCGTAGGGGGGGGAGATACGCAGTATTTT.

This clone was found a few times. CDR3 amino acids: CASSVGLGRVVANTGELFF. The DNA for the CDR3 is TGTGCCAGCAGCGTAGGTTTGGGGAGGGTGGTCGCGAACACCGGGGAGCTGTTTTTT. V gene TRBV9 combines with J gene TRBJ2-2; 7 positions match TRBD2. Per germline, CDR1 SGDLS and CDR2 YYNGEE. The J segment lost 0 bases and the V segment lost 0 bases, leaving 11 bases of the junction unmatched. CDR3 length: 19 amino acids.

This chain connects TRBV10-2 to TRBJ1-2; TRBD1 aligns across 8 bases. The CDR3 is made up of 14 amino acids. V was pared by 0 bases and J by 5 bases, with 2 bases of the junction left unmatched. CDR1 is WSHSY and CDR2 is SAAADI in the germline V gene. CDR3 DNA: TGCGCCAGCAGTGAGTCGGGACAGGTTTATGGCTACACCTTC. Protein: CASSESGQVYGYTF.

This clone appeared many times. J is TRBJ2-1 and V is TRBV7-9; the match to TRBD2 covers 9 bases. The trim removed 6 bases at V and 3 bases at J, leaving 0 bases unmatched. Germline CDR1 SEHNR, CDR2 FQNEAQ (reference sequence). This CDR3 has 13 residues. The chain's CDR3 is CASRAGGYNEQFF. Here the CDR3 DNA reads TGTGCCAGCAGAGCGGGAGGCTACAATGAGCAGTTCTTC.

The chain links TRBV18 to TRBJ1-2; 9 bases align to TRBD1. V shed 2 bases, J shed 5 bases, and the junction held 9 bases outside the gene matches. This CDR3 comprises 16 residues. Per the germline V gene, CDR1 is KGHSH and CDR2 is LQKENI. The CDR3 spells CASSPTGQGGPYGYTF. CDR3 DNA sequence: TGTGCCAGCTCACCAACGGGACAGGGAGGGCCTTATGGCTACACCTTC.

This chain uses TRBV27 with TRBJ2-5; 8 positions agree with TRBD1. The junction had 1 base not matched to a gene; V was cut back by 3 bases and J by 4 bases. CDR1 and CDR2 (germline): MNHEY, SMNVEV (reference sequence). The CDR3 runs 13 residues. CDR3 protein: CASSLDRAETQYF. CDR3 bases: TGTGCCAGCAGTTTGGACAGGGCAGAGACCCAGTACTTC.

The rearrangement uses TRBV9 and TRBJ1-1, with TRBD1 as a possible D gene (6 bases). Germline V gives CDR1 SGDLS, CDR2 YYNGEE. CDR3 length: 16 residues. Trimming left V 3 bases short and J 0 bases short, with 15 bases between. CDR3 sequence reads: CASSATIDRLNTEAFF. The CDR3, as DNA: TGTGCCAGCAGCGCGACGATAGACAGGTTGAACACTGAAGCTTTCTTT.

Concerning this clone itself: Other DNA sequences within the sample encode an identical CDR3. The rearrangement uses TRBV12-3 or TRBV12-4 and TRBJ1-5; D is perhaps TRBD1 (5 bases). V lost 6 bases to trimming and J lost 6 bases, with 12 bases between them. The CDR3 consists of 13 residues. This chain's CDR3 is CASSLQGGQPQHF. CDR3 DNA: TGTGCCAGCAGCCTTCAGGGAGGTCAGCCCCAGCATTTT.

The genes are TRBV27 and TRBJ2-1, with TRBD2 matching over 11 bases. CDR1 MNHEY and CDR2 SMNVEV come from the germline V gene (reference sequence). The ends lost 5 bases at V and 0 bases at J; junction bases unmatched: 15. There are 20 residues in the CDR3. The CDR3 DNA follows: TGTGCCAGCAGTCCCGAGACAGGGGCACTAGCGGGAGACTCCTACAATGAGCAGTTCTTC. Translation gives CASSPETGALAGDSYNEQFF.

V is TRBV27 and J is TRBJ2-7, with 8 nucleotides matching TRBD1. Trimming removed 5 bases from V and 5 bases from J; junction bases left unmatched: 11. The germline gives CDR1 MNHEY, CDR2 SMNVEV (reference sequence). The CDR3 length is 15 residues. CDR3 protein: CASSHGQGLLDEQYF. DNA of the CDR3: TGTGCCAGCAGTCATGGACAGGGACTTCTTGACGAGCAGTACTTC.

The chain employs TRBV12-3 or TRBV12-4 and TRBJ1-2; D ambiguous. Trimming shortened V by 4 bases and J by 5 bases, and 11 bases separated the two germline ends. The CDR3 runs 13 residues. CDR3 nucleotides: TGTGCCAGCAGTTCCCCCGGTCGGTATGGCTACACCTTC. Translation: CASSSPGRYGYTF.

The V and J genes are TRBV5-6 and TRBJ2-4, with D possibly matching TRBD2 (5 bases). V was clipped by 3 bases and J by 6 bases, with 19 bases between them. The CDR3 loop spans 16 amino acids. CDR1 and CDR2 from the germline V gene are SGHDT and YYEEEE. The CDR3 DNA follows: TGTGCCAGCAGCTCCTTGGAAAATAGCGTGGGAAACATTCAGTACTTC. Translated: CASSSLENSVGNIQYF.

V is TRBV10-3 and J is TRBJ1-2; 8 nucleotides match TRBD1. The CDR3 loop spans 13 amino acids. Trimming at V came to 8 bases and at J to 1 base, leaving 3 bases not matched to a gene. Germline V lookup: CDR1 ENHRY, CDR2 SYGVKD. CDR3 nucleotide sequence: TGTGCCATCTCGGACAGGGATAACTATGGCTACACCTTC. Translation: CAISDRDNYGYTF.

The chain recombines TRBV10-2 with TRBJ1-2; possibly TRBD1 for D (5 bases). Trimming shortened V by 4 bases and J by 5 bases, and 11 bases separated the two germline ends. Germline CDR1 is WSHSY and CDR2 is SAAADI. The CDR3 sequence is 13 residues long. CDR3 protein: CASSAGLGYGYTF. The DNA of the CDR3 is TGCGCCAGCAGTGCAGGGCTTGGGTATGGCTACACCTTC.

This clone has only a few counts. The chain couples TRBV27 to TRBJ2-7; TRBD2 agrees at 12 bases. This CDR3 comprises 15 residues. CDR1 MNHEY and CDR2 SMNVEV come from the germline V gene (reference sequence). V gave up 5 bases and J gave up 2 bases; unmatched junction bases: 4. The CDR3: CASSTTSGGTYEQYF. The DNA for the CDR3 is TGTGCCAGCAGTACAACTAGCGGGGGGACCTACGAGCAGTACTTC.

The rearrangement links TRBV6-2 or TRBV6-3 to TRBJ1-2; 7 bases map to TRBD1. This CDR3 has 16 amino acids. CDR1 MNHEY and CDR2 SVGEGT come from the germline V gene. V dropped 2 bases and J dropped 4; count of bases not matched to a gene: 10. The CDR3 DNA reads as TGTGCCAGCAGTTACGCTTCCGGGACAGCACGCTATGGCTACACCTTC. It translates to CASSYASGTARYGYTF.

The V gene is TRBV3-1 (or the pseudogene TRBV3-2), the J gene TRBJ2-4; D possibly corresponds to TRBD1 (6 bases). The CDR3 runs to 14 residues. Trimming cost V 3 bases and J 3 bases, with 9 bases left between them. CDR1 LGHDT and CDR2 YNNKEL come from the germline V gene (reference sequence). CDR3 amino acids: CASSHGTYKNIQYF. In DNA form, the CDR3 reads TGTGCCAGCAGCCACGGGACATACAAAAACATTCAGTACTTC.

The chain has TRBV30 and TRBJ2-7, with TRBD1 matching 10 bases. The CDR3 is 12 amino acids. Unmatched junction bases numbered 3, after V lost 7 bases and J lost 3 bases. Germline V gene lookup returns CDR1 GTSNPN and CDR2 SVGIG (reference sequence). CDR3 amino acids: CASGQGHYEQYF. DNA for the CDR3: TGTGCCTCGGGACAGGGGCACTACGAGCAGTACTTC.